The 6 T cell receptor beta chains listed next were all sequenced from one sample in a study of blood T cell repertoires in COVID-19. Some clones are missing from TCRdb's copy, which holds only in-frame ones; the method was immunoSEQ multiplex PCR. The repertoire holds 130,000 to 150,000 clones, with approximately 90% as singletons. Sequencing used peripheral blood. These receptors were collected from a woman aged 45-60 years with active or convalescent COVID-19.

This chain uses TRBV7-9 with TRBJ2-7; 12 positions agree with TRBD1. V shed 6 bases, J shed 11 bases, and the junction held 5 bases outside the gene matches. Germline lookup yields CDR1 SEHNR and CDR2 FQNEAQ (reference sequence). This CDR3 is built from 12 residues. Here the CDR3 reads CASRWDRGPEYF. The CDR3 DNA reads TGTGCCAGCAGGTGGGACAGGGGGCCGGAGTACTTC.

The gene calls are TRBV27 and TRBJ2-7; D possibly corresponds to TRBD2 (6 bases). The germline V gene encodes CDR1 MNHEY and CDR2 SMNVEV (reference sequence). CDR3 length equals 15 residues. The V and J ends lost 6 bases and 3 bases respectively, with 18 bases between them. Here the CDR3 DNA reads TGTGCCAGCAGCTTCTCGCGGACTACACTCTACGAGCAGTACTTC. Translating it yields CASSFSRTTLYEQYF.

This chain links TRBV18 with TRBJ2-2, with TRBD2 matching 8 bases. The germline gives CDR1 KGHSH, CDR2 LQKENI. Trimming cost V 3 bases and J 1 base; bases outside gene matches: 4. This CDR3 comprises 16 residues. CDR3 DNA sequence: TGTGCCAGCTCACCCCTAGCGGGTGAGAACACCGGGGAGCTGTTTTTT. Its protein product is CASSPLAGENTGELFF.

The chain couples TRBV9 to TRBJ2-2; D is uncertain. The CDR3 runs to 15 residues. V dropped 2 bases and J dropped 5 bases, with 13 bases sitting between them. CDR1 and CDR2 (germline): SGDLS, YYNGEE. DNA for the CDR3: TGTGCCAGCAGCGTGAATAGTCTTAGTACCGGGGAGCTGTTTTTT. It specifies CASSVNSLSTGELFF.

This rearrangement joins TRBV10-3 to TRBJ2-5; D perhaps matches TRBD2 (6 bases). CDR3 length: 14 amino acids. Trimming left V 6 bases short and J 4 bases short, with 15 bases between. Per the germline V gene, CDR1 is ENHRY and CDR2 is SYGVKD. CDR3 residues: CAIRGTLRGETQYF. The CDR3 DNA follows: TGTGCCATCAGGGGGACTTTACGGGGAGAGACCCAGTACTTC.

V is TRBV4-2 and J is TRBJ1-2; D may be TRBD1 (6 bases). V was cut by 6 bases and J by 5 bases, with 16 bases left in between. Germline CDR1 is LGHNA and CDR2 is YNFKEQ. The CDR3 length is 14 residues. The DNA for the CDR3 is TGTGCCAGCAGTGAGAACAGGGCACTGTATGGCTACACCTTC. It yields the protein CASSENRALYGYTF.